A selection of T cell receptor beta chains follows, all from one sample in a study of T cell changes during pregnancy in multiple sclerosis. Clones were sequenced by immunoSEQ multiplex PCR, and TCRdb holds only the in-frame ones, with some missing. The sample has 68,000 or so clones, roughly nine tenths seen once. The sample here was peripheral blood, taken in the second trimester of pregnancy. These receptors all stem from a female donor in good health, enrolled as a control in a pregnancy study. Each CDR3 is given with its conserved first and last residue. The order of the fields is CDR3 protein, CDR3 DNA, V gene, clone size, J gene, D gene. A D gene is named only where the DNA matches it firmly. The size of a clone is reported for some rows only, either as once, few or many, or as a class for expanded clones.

CDR3aa: CAWSTGGNQPQHF; CDR3nt: TGTGCCTGGAGCACAGGGGGCAATCAGCCCCAGCATTTT; v_gene: TRBV30; abundance: NA; j_gene: TRBJ1-5; d_gene: TRBD1
CDR3aa: CASSFLAGPDTQYF; CDR3nt: TGTGCCAGCAGCTTTCTAGCGGGACCAGATACGCAGTATTTT; v_gene: TRBV7-2; abundance: NA; j_gene: TRBJ2-3; d_gene: TRBD2
CDR3aa: CASGLVPGPKGTDTQYF; CDR3nt: TGTGCTAGTGGTTTGGTACCGGGTCCCAAGGGCACAGATACGCAGTATTTT; v_gene: TRBV12-5; abundance: NA; j_gene: TRBJ2-3; d_gene: NA
CDR3aa: CSVRGSHYEQYF; CDR3nt: TGCAGCGTTCGTGGGAGCCACTACGAGCAGTACTTC; v_gene: TRBV29-1; abundance: once; j_gene: TRBJ2-7; d_gene: NA
CDR3aa: CASSLFAGGQETQYF; CDR3nt: TGTGCCAGCAGCTTGTTTGCGGGGGGGCAAGAGACCCAGTACTTC; v_gene: TRBV5-4; abundance: NA; j_gene: TRBJ2-5; d_gene: TRBD2
CDR3aa: CASSRLAGGVTGELFF; CDR3nt: TGTGCCAGCAGCCGACTAGCGGGAGGGGTGACCGGGGAGCTGTTTTTT; v_gene: TRBV7-8; abundance: NA; j_gene: TRBJ2-2; d_gene: TRBD2
CDR3aa: CASSLPTDTQYF; CDR3nt: TGCGCCAGCAGCCTCCCCACAGATACGCAGTATTTT; v_gene: TRBV5-1; abundance: NA; j_gene: TRBJ2-3; d_gene: NA
CDR3aa: CASRQNSRDRVRDEQFF; CDR3nt: TGTGCCAGCCGGCAGAACTCCCGGGACAGGGTACGGGATGAGCAGTTCTTC; v_gene: TRBV7-9; abundance: NA; j_gene: TRBJ2-1; d_gene: TRBD1
CDR3aa: CASSIQASGSYEQYF; CDR3nt: TGTGCCAGTAGTATACAGGCTAGCGGCTCCTACGAGCAGTACTTC; v_gene: TRBV19; abundance: NA; j_gene: TRBJ2-7; d_gene: TRBD2
CDR3aa: CASSPTGTSAYEQYF; CDR3nt: TGTGCCAGCAGCCCGACAGGGACTAGCGCTTACGAGCAGTACTTC; v_gene: TRBV7-3; abundance: NA; j_gene: TRBJ2-7; d_gene: TRBD2
CDR3aa: CASSIGRAGANVLTF; CDR3nt: TGTGCCAGTAGTATCGGTCGTGCTGGGGCCAACGTCCTGACTTTC; v_gene: TRBV19; abundance: NA; j_gene: TRBJ2-6; d_gene: NA
CDR3aa: CASSSLRGRAYGYTF; CDR3nt: TGTGCCAGCAGTTCGCTGAGGGGGCGCGCCTATGGCTACACCTTC; v_gene: TRBV27; abundance: NA; j_gene: TRBJ1-2; d_gene: TRBD1
CDR3aa: CASSFRLAGAADTQYF; CDR3nt: TGCGCCAGCAGCTTCAGACTAGCGGGAGCGGCAGATACGCAGTATTTT; v_gene: TRBV5-1; abundance: NA; j_gene: TRBJ2-3; d_gene: TRBD2
CDR3aa: CASSEYRAGGLQETQYF; CDR3nt: TGTGCCAGCAGTGAATATCGGGCGGGGGGCCTCCAAGAGACCCAGTACTTC; v_gene: TRBV25-1; abundance: NA; j_gene: TRBJ2-5; d_gene: TRBD2
CDR3aa: CASHDRGDYGYTF; CDR3nt: TGTGCCTCCCACGACAGGGGTGACTATGGCTACACCTTC; v_gene: TRBV6-4; abundance: NA; j_gene: TRBJ1-2; d_gene: TRBD1
CDR3aa: CAWSFTTDQPQHF; CDR3nt: TGTGCCTGGAGTTTCACAACCGATCAGCCCCAGCATTTT; v_gene: TRBV30; abundance: few; j_gene: TRBJ1-5; d_gene: NA
CDR3aa: CARQDRERQETQYF; CDR3nt: TGTGCCAGACAGGACAGGGAGAGACAAGAGACCCAGTACTTC; v_gene: TRBV11-3; abundance: NA; j_gene: TRBJ2-5; d_gene: TRBD1
CDR3aa: CASSSILRTGNTEAFF; CDR3nt: TGTGCCAGCAGTTCAATATTGCGGACAGGGAACACTGAAGCTTTCTTT; v_gene: TRBV28; abundance: NA; j_gene: TRBJ1-1; d_gene: TRBD1
CDR3aa: CSVEDDRNTEAFF; CDR3nt: TGCAGCGTTGAAGACGACAGGAACACTGAAGCTTTCTTT; v_gene: TRBV29-1; abundance: once; j_gene: TRBJ1-1; d_gene: NA
CDR3aa: CASSYSGRQPGETQYF; CDR3nt: TGTGCCAGCAGTTACTCGGGGCGACAGCCGGGAGAGACCCAGTACTTC; v_gene: TRBV6-6; abundance: NA; j_gene: TRBJ2-5; d_gene: NA
CDR3aa: CASSLTLATGEQYF; CDR3nt: TGTGCCAGCAGCTTAACCCTTGCTACGGGCGAGCAGTACTTC; v_gene: TRBV7-9; abundance: NA; j_gene: TRBJ2-7; d_gene: NA
CDR3aa: CASSGEGPDTQYF; CDR3nt: TGTGCCAGCAGTGGGGAGGGCCCAGATACGCAGTATTTT; v_gene: TRBV6-4; abundance: NA; j_gene: TRBJ2-3; d_gene: TRBD2
CDR3aa: CASSLLPGTSVYEQYF; CDR3nt: TGTGCCAGCAGTTTATTGCCCGGGACTAGCGTATACGAGCAGTACTTC; v_gene: TRBV28; abundance: NA; j_gene: TRBJ2-7; d_gene: TRBD2
CDR3aa: CASSQGREGNTEAFF; CDR3nt: TGCGCCAGCAGCCAAGGAAGGGAGGGCAACACTGAAGCTTTCTTT; v_gene: TRBV4-1; abundance: once; j_gene: TRBJ1-1; d_gene: NA
CDR3aa: CASSLVQGNTGELFF; CDR3nt: TGCGCCAGCAGCTTGGTCCAGGGAAATACCGGGGAGCTGTTTTTT; v_gene: TRBV5-1; abundance: NA; j_gene: TRBJ2-2; d_gene: NA
CDR3aa: CASSYSSGTGGREQYF; CDR3nt: TGTGCCAGCAGTTACTCATCCGGGACAGGGGGTAGGGAGCAGTACTTC; v_gene: TRBV6-5; abundance: NA; j_gene: TRBJ2-7; d_gene: TRBD1
CDR3aa: CASIFSGRRYEQYF; CDR3nt: TGTGCCAGCATCTTTAGCGGGAGACGGTACGAGCAGTACTTC; v_gene: TRBV28; abundance: few; j_gene: TRBJ2-7; d_gene: TRBD2
CDR3aa: CASSVDGTGFREQYF; CDR3nt: TGTGCCAGCAGCGTAGACGGGACAGGGTTCCGCGAGCAGTACTTC; v_gene: TRBV9; abundance: few; j_gene: TRBJ2-7; d_gene: TRBD1
CDR3aa: CASSSLAGEMSSYNEQFF; CDR3nt: TGCGCCAGCAGCTCACTAGCGGGGGAGATGAGCTCCTACAATGAGCAGTTCTTC; v_gene: TRBV5-1; abundance: once; j_gene: TRBJ2-1; d_gene: TRBD2
CDR3aa: CASLGSEGGDTQYF; CDR3nt: TGTGCCAGTTTAGGCAGTGAAGGAGGGGATACGCAGTATTTT; v_gene: TRBV19; abundance: NA; j_gene: TRBJ2-3; d_gene: NA
CDR3aa: CASSMDRFSGNTIYF; CDR3nt: TGTGCCAGTAGTATGGACAGATTCTCTGGAAACACCATATATTTT; v_gene: TRBV19; abundance: few; j_gene: TRBJ1-3; d_gene: NA
CDR3aa: CASSPAGVMTNEKLFF; CDR3nt: TGCGCCAGCAGCCCGGCCGGGGTAATGACTAATGAAAAACTGTTTTTT; v_gene: TRBV5-1; abundance: NA; j_gene: TRBJ1-4; d_gene: NA
CDR3aa: CASSYRGNQPQHF; CDR3nt: TGTGCCAGCAGTTACAGGGGCAATCAGCCCCAGCATTTT; v_gene: TRBV2; abundance: NA; j_gene: TRBJ1-5; d_gene: NA
CDR3aa: CASSPGGLALIYEQYF; CDR3nt: TGTGCCAGCAGCCCTGGCGGGCTAGCGCTAATCTACGAGCAGTACTTC; v_gene: TRBV7-8; abundance: NA; j_gene: TRBJ2-7; d_gene: NA
CDR3aa: CAWSRTSEEAQYF; CDR3nt: TGTGCCTGGAGTCGGACTAGCGAGGAGGCGCAGTATTTT; v_gene: TRBV30; abundance: NA; j_gene: TRBJ2-3; d_gene: TRBD2
CDR3aa: CATSRDSDSNQPQHF; CDR3nt: TGTGCCACCAGCAGAGATAGTGATAGCAATCAGCCCCAGCATTTT; v_gene: TRBV15; abundance: NA; j_gene: TRBJ1-5; d_gene: NA
CDR3aa: CASSSLGVAGEETQYF; CDR3nt: TGTGCCAGCAGCTCGCTCGGAGTAGCGGGAGAAGAGACCCAGTACTTC; v_gene: TRBV5-4; abundance: NA; j_gene: TRBJ2-5; d_gene: TRBD2
CDR3aa: CASSARDRNSGNTIYF; CDR3nt: TGTGCCAGCAGCGCCCGGGACAGGAACTCTGGAAACACCATATATTTT; v_gene: TRBV9; abundance: NA; j_gene: TRBJ1-3; d_gene: TRBD1
CDR3aa: CASSVLARGAPPGELFF; CDR3nt: TGTGCCAGCAGCGTACTCGCGCGGGGGGCCCCCCCCGGGGAGCTGTTTTTT; v_gene: TRBV9; abundance: NA; j_gene: TRBJ2-2; d_gene: TRBD2
CDR3aa: CASSEGIQGAAETQYF; CDR3nt: TGCGCCAGCAGTGAGGGTATTCAGGGGGCGGCGGAGACCCAGTACTTC; v_gene: TRBV5-1; abundance: NA; j_gene: TRBJ2-5; d_gene: TRBD1
CDR3aa: CASSLLSAPDYNEQFF; CDR3nt: TGTGCCAGCAGCTTACTCAGCGCCCCGGACTACAATGAGCAGTTCTTC; v_gene: TRBV11-3; abundance: NA; j_gene: TRBJ2-1; d_gene: NA
CDR3aa: CASSIGLYEKLFF; CDR3nt: TGTGCCAGTAGTATAGGACTTTATGAAAAACTGTTTTTT; v_gene: TRBV19; abundance: NA; j_gene: TRBJ1-4; d_gene: NA
CDR3aa: CASVSSGNTIYF; CDR3nt: TGTGCCAGCGTTAGCTCTGGAAACACCATATATTTT; v_gene: TRBV6-5; abundance: NA; j_gene: TRBJ1-3; d_gene: NA
CDR3aa: CSVLSGGGFYEQYF; CDR3nt: TGCAGCGTTCTTTCGGGAGGGGGCTTCTACGAGCAGTACTTC; v_gene: TRBV29-1; abundance: NA; j_gene: TRBJ2-7; d_gene: NA
CDR3aa: CASSYSSSGVGEQFF; CDR3nt: TGTGCCAGCAGTTACTCATCATCAGGGGTCGGTGAGCAGTTCTTC; v_gene: TRBV6-5; abundance: NA; j_gene: TRBJ2-1; d_gene: NA
CDR3aa: CASSLGSLSRYNEQFF; CDR3nt: TGTGCCAGCAGCTTAGGTTCCTTAAGCAGGTACAATGAGCAGTTCTTC; v_gene: TRBV7-9; abundance: NA; j_gene: TRBJ2-1; d_gene: NA
CDR3aa: CASSVDPGTGGGYTF; CDR3nt: TGTGCCAGCAGCGTAGACCCCGGGACAGGGGGCGGCTACACCTTC; v_gene: TRBV9; abundance: NA; j_gene: TRBJ1-2; d_gene: TRBD1
CDR3aa: CASSSTAGETQYF; CDR3nt: TGCGCCAGCAGCTCGACAGCTGGGGAGACCCAGTACTTC; v_gene: TRBV5-1; abundance: NA; j_gene: TRBJ2-5; d_gene: NA
CDR3aa: CASSPGGFQPQHF; CDR3nt: TGTGCCAGCAGCCCAGGGGGTTTTCAGCCCCAGCATTTT; v_gene: TRBV27; abundance: NA; j_gene: TRBJ1-5; d_gene: TRBD1
CDR3aa: CASSHREGTYEQYF; CDR3nt: TGTGCCAGCAGCCACCGGGAGGGAACCTACGAGCAGTACTTC; v_gene: TRBV7-8; abundance: NA; j_gene: TRBJ2-7; d_gene: TRBD2
CDR3aa: CASSYAGDYDEQFF; CDR3nt: TGTGCCAGCAGTTACGCGGGGGACTACGATGAGCAGTTCTTC; v_gene: TRBV6-5; abundance: NA; j_gene: TRBJ2-1; d_gene: TRBD2
CDR3aa: CASSYSGGRSTDTQYF; CDR3nt: TGTGCCAGCAGTTACAGCGGGGGGCGCAGCACAGATACGCAGTATTTT; v_gene: TRBV6-5; abundance: NA; j_gene: TRBJ2-3; d_gene: TRBD2
CDR3aa: CATSRGGGGYDEQYF; CDR3nt: TGTGCCACCAGCAGAGGAGGAGGGGGCTACGACGAGCAGTACTTC; v_gene: TRBV15; abundance: NA; j_gene: TRBJ2-7; d_gene: NA